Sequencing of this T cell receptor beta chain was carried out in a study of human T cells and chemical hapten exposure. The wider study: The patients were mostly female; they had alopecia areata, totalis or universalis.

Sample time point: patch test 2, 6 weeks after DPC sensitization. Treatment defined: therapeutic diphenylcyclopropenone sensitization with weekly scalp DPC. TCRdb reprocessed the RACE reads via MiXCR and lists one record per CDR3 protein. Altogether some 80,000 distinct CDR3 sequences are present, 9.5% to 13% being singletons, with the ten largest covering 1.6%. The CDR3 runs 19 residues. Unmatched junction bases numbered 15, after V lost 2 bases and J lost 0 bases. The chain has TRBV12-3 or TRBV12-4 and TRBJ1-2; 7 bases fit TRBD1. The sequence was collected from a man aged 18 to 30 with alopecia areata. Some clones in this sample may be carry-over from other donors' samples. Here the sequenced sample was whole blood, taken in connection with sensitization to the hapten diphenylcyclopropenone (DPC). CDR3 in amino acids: CASSLREGASGTANYGYTF. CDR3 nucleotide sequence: TGTGCCAGCAGTTTAAGGGAAGGGGCATCCGGGACAGCTAACTATGGCTACACCTTC.